The present TCR beta chain was sequenced within a study of blood T cell repertoires in COVID-19. On the study more broadly: Nucleic acid was either cDNA or gDNA, and it came from T cells, B-cell-depleted T cells, or PBMCs.

Seattle enrolled patients during active infection and tracked them longitudinally. Germline CDR1 reads GTSNPN; CDR2 reads SVGIG (reference sequence). V lost 2 bases to trimming and J lost 6 bases, with 11 bases between them. The CDR3 loop spans 13 amino acids. Assay: immunoSEQ multiplex PCR; the TCRdb copy retains only in-frame clones and omits some. The sample includes 150,000 or so clones, 65% to 90% of them seen just once. The chain combines TRBV30 with TRBJ2-1, with a weak D call TRBD1 (6 bases). Material: peripheral blood. The receptor was derived from a woman aged 55-75 years with COVID-19, enrolled during active disease. The CDR3: CAWSPQGLNEQFF. The CDR3 nucleotides are TGTGCCTGGAGTCCCCAGGGGCTCAATGAGCAGTTCTTC.